The 11 T cell receptor beta chains below come from one sample, sequenced in a study of blood T cell repertoires in COVID-19. Generated by immunoSEQ multiplex PCR, the TCRdb table keeps only in-frame clones and is missing some. The table has 170,000 or so clones, less than 90% seen once. The material sequenced was peripheral blood. Receptor source: a woman aged 70-85 years with COVID-19, enrolled during active disease.

This chain joins TRBV2 and TRBJ1-1; D gene unclear. Germline V gene sequence: CDR1 SNHLY, CDR2 FYNNEI. The CDR3 consists of 13 residues. V was pared by 6 bases and J by 6 bases, with 14 bases between. The CDR3 sequence: CASSPSRVAEAFF. The CDR3 DNA sequence: TGTGCCAGCAGCCCCTCGAGGGTCGCTGAAGCTTTCTTT. The variable domain in full, with the rest retrieved from reference TRBV2 and TRBJ1-1, is EPEVTQTPSHQVTQMGQEVILRCVPISNHLYFYWYRQILGQKVEFLVSFYNNEISEKSEIFDDQFSVERPDGSNFTLKIRSTKLEDSAMYFCASSPSRVAEAFFGQGTRLTVV.

The chain uses TRBV5-1 and TRBJ1-4; 7 bases match TRBD1. The V segment lost 4 bases and the J segment 0 bases; nucleotides outside the gene matches: 3. There are 15 residues in the CDR3. Germline lookup yields CDR1 SGHRS and CDR2 YFSETQ. The CDR3 protein is CASSPQGSTNEKLFF. CDR3 nucleotides: TGCGCCAGCAGCCCACAGGGGTCAACTAATGAAAAACTGTTTTTT.

This clone was recorded a few times. The chain has TRBV24-1 and TRBJ2-2; perhaps TRBD1 as D (6 bases). The ends were cut back, 5 bases at V and 0 bases at J, with 9 bases in the middle. The CDR3 totals 15 residues. Germline loops: CDR1 KGHDR, CDR2 SFDVKD. The CDR3 here is CATSGGTPNTGELFF. The CDR3 nucleotides read TGTGCCACCAGTGGGGGGACACCGAACACCGGGGAGCTGTTTTTT.

This rearrangement joins TRBV30 to TRBJ1-2, with D uncertain. Trimming cost V 2 bases and J 1 base, with 5 bases left between them. Germline CDR1 reads GTSNPN; CDR2 reads SVGIG (reference sequence). This CDR3 contains 12 residues. The CDR3 sequence: CAWSPRNYGYTF. The CDR3 bases are TGTGCCTGGAGTCCTCGTAACTATGGCTACACCTTC.

CDR3: CASSVGVGIQETQYF. The CDR3 coding sequence is TGTGCCAGCAGCGTAGGGGTCGGGATCCAAGAGACCCAGTACTTC. V is TRBV9 and J is TRBJ2-5; D is perhaps TRBD2 (5 bases). The CDR3 is 15 amino acids. Per the germline V gene, CDR1 is SGDLS and CDR2 is YYNGEE. V lost 0 bases and J lost 1, with 10 bases in between.

CDR3 amino acids: CASSPNPRRSTDTQYF. DNA for the CDR3: TGTGCCAGCAGTCCCAACCCGCGGCGAAGCACAGATACGCAGTATTTT. V is TRBV27 and J is TRBJ2-3; D gene unclear. Trimming left V 5 bases short and J 0 bases short, with 15 bases between. This CDR3 contains 16 residues. CDR1 is MNHEY and CDR2 is SMNVEV in the germline V gene (reference sequence).

This clone was found a few times. The chain combines TRBV4-2 with TRBJ2-5; 7 bases match TRBD2. Germline V gene sequence: CDR1 LGHNA, CDR2 YNFKEQ. The CDR3 spans 14 residues. With V trimmed by 0 bases and J by 5 bases, 3 bases remained unmatched. DNA for the CDR3: TGTGCCAGCAGCCAAGATAGGGAGGGGGAGACCCAGTACTTC. Its translation is CASSQDREGETQYF.

The J gene is TRBJ2-3, the V gene TRBV24-1; 8 bases map to TRBD2. The CDR3 runs 13 residues. V was clipped by 7 bases and J by 8 bases; unmatched bases: 7. CDR1 is KGHDR and CDR2 is SFDVKD in the germline V gene. DNA for the CDR3: TGTGCCACCAGGGGCAGCGGGAGCGGTACGCAGTATTTT. This translates into CATRGSGSGTQYF.

The gene calls are TRBV28 and TRBJ1-2, with D tentatively TRBD1 (6 bases). This CDR3 spans 15 amino acids. Trimming removed 6 bases from V and 6 bases from J, with 20 bases in between. The germline V gene encodes CDR1 MDHEN and CDR2 SYDVKM. The CDR3 nucleotides read TGTGCCAGCAGGGACGCGGGGGGGCAATCTCATGGCTACACCTTC. Its protein product is CASRDAGGQSHGYTF.

The V call is TRBV24-1, the J call TRBJ2-6; D is possibly TRBD2 (5 bases). This CDR3 contains 18 residues. The germline V and J ends were trimmed by 3 bases and 3 bases, with 17 bases remaining between them. Germline CDR1 is KGHDR and CDR2 is SFDVKD. This chain's CDR3 is CATSDPGIRAGGANVLTF. CDR3 bases: TGTGCCACCAGTGATCCGGGAATTCGGGCTGGTGGGGCCAACGTCCTGACTTTC.

This chain joins TRBV29-1 and TRBJ2-4; 8 bases are shared with TRBD2. This CDR3 spans 14 amino acids. Germline trimming cut 6 bases from V and 6 bases from J; bases unmatched to any gene: 10. The germline gives CDR1 SQVTM, CDR2 ANQGSEA. CDR3 sequence reads: CSVISGIGLNIQYF. CDR3 sequence (DNA): TGCAGCGTGATTAGCGGGATCGGCTTAAACATTCAGTACTTC.